Listed here are 28 T cell receptor beta chains from one sample, sequenced in a study of T cells in women clearing cervical HPV infection. Sequenced by immunoSEQ multiplex PCR; TCRdb stores in-frame clones only, minus some. This repertoire includes about 23,000 clones. The sequenced material came from blood buffy coat. Every receptor here comes from a woman aged 18-69 years with a cervical HPV16 infection that either progressed to CIN3+ or cleared (not recorded which).

Concerning this clone: Sequencing ends 3 residues short of the CDR3 end; the germline J gene provides the rest. V is TRBV7-6 and J is TRBJ1-5; D is perhaps TRBD1 (6 bases). This CDR3 region has 17 residues. CDR1 and CDR2 from the germline V gene are SGHVS and FNYEAQ. Trimming cost V 5 bases and J 0 bases, with 17 bases left between them. Partial CDR3 DNA: TGTGCCAGCAGCCCCGAGAGGGGGTCCTATAGCAATCAGCCC. Amino acids: CASSPERGSYSNQP. The full CDR3 protein is CASSPERGSYSNQPQHF. Using reference TRBV7-6 and TRBJ1-5 for the parts outside the CDR3, the full variable domain is GAGVSQSPRYKVTKRGQDVALRCDPISGHVSLYWYRQALGQGPEFLTYFNYEAQQDKSGLPNDRFSAERPEGSISTLTIQRTEQRDSAMYRCASSPERGSYSNQPQHFGDGTRLSIL.

About this clone: The read stops 3 residues short of the end of the CDR3; the missing end is completed from the germline J gene. This chain links TRBV19 with TRBJ2-3; 10 bases are shared with TRBD1. The CDR3 runs to 20 residues. CDR1 is LNHDA and CDR2 is SQIVND in the germline V gene (reference sequence). Incomplete CDR3 DNA: TGTGCCAGTAGTCCGACAGGGGGCGAGTCGAAGGTCCCCGGCAATCAGCCG. This translates into CASSPTGGESKVPGNQP. The full CDR3 protein reads CASSPTGGESKVPGNQPQYF.

On this clone itself: Read sequence stops 3 residues before the CDR3 end, and the germline J gene provides the missing end. The genes are TRBV12-5 and TRBJ2-7; 14 bases align to TRBD2. Germline V gives CDR1 LGHNT, CDR2 FRNRAP. V lost 5 bases, J lost 1 base, and 10 bases stayed unmatched. This CDR3 has 18 residues. CDR3 DNA, as far as it was read: TGTGCTAGTGGTCCTGGGACTAGCGGGGGCGCACGATCCTACGAG. It translates to CASGPGTSGGARSYE. The entire CDR3 protein is CASGPGTSGGARSYEQYF.

As to this clone: Read data end 3 residues before the CDR3 end; the end is taken from the germline J gene. This chain joins TRBV19 and TRBJ1-1; D may be TRBD1 (5 bases). Trimming took 9 bases from V and 6 from J, leaving 23 bases between them. CDR1 LNHDA and CDR2 SQIVND come from the germline V gene (reference sequence). This CDR3 spans 15 amino acids. The CDR3 DNA, read in part, is TGTGCCAGCCTTAAACGACTCGGCAGGGAGGCTGAA. Its protein product is CASLKRLGREAE. The full CDR3 protein reads CASLKRLGREAEAFF.

As to this clone: The read ends 3 residues shy of where the CDR3 ends; the end is completed using the germline J gene. The gene calls are TRBV28 and TRBJ1-5; 9 nucleotides line up with TRBD1. Germline CDR1 reads MDHEN; CDR2 reads SYDVKM. With V trimmed by 5 bases and J by 6 bases, 5 bases remained unmatched. The CDR3 extends over 14 amino acids. The CDR3: CASSLTGGAQPQHF. Incomplete CDR3 DNA: TGTGCCAGCAGTCTTACAGGGGGCGCTCAGCCC.

As for this clone: The read ends 3 residues before the CDR3 terminus; that terminus is restored from the germline J gene. This chain uses TRBV7-2 with TRBJ1-1; 8 positions match TRBD1. Trimming cost V 5 bases and J 4 bases; bases outside gene matches: 6. CDR3 length: 14 residues. Germline assignment: CDR1 SGHTA and CDR2 FQGNSA. CDR3 sequence reads: CASSGQGVGTEAFF. The CDR3 bases that were read are TGTGCCAGCAGCGGACAGGGCGTGGGCACTGAA.

To note about this clone: The CDR3 is cut off 3 residues early in the read; its end comes from the germline J gene. The chain joins TRBV20-1 to TRBJ2-1; 9 nucleotides align to TRBD1. Losses at the gene ends were 3 bases for V and 4 bases for J; bases not matched to a gene: 7. The CDR3 sequence is 15 residues long. Germline CDR1 is DFQATT and CDR2 is SNEGSKA (reference sequence). The DNA read from the CDR3 is TGCAGTGCTAGTATGGCGACAGGGGGGTACAATGAG. Protein sequence: CSASMATGGYNE. The entire CDR3 protein is CSASMATGGYNEQFF.

With regard to this clone: The CDR3 end falls 3 residues outside the read, so it is completed with the germline J gene. The chain links TRBV20-1 to TRBJ2-7; 8 nucleotides match TRBD2. The length of the CDR3 is 15 residues. The J segment lost 2 bases and the V segment lost 1 base, leaving 7 bases of the junction unmatched. Germline V gives CDR1 DFQATT, CDR2 SNEGSKA (reference sequence). CDR3 amino acids: CSARGQGGGTYEQYF. The part of the CDR3 DNA that was read is TGCAGTGCTAGAGGCCAGGGCGGGGGGACCTACGAG.

Note on this clone: The observed sequence ends 3 residues before the CDR3 terminus, with the missing tail filled in from the germline J gene. Other DNA sequences in this sample translate to the same CDR3. This chain joins TRBV7-2 and TRBJ1-3, with a weak D call TRBD1 (5 bases). The CDR3 has 15 amino acids. V lost 3 bases and J 0 bases, leaving 9 bases between the germline ends. Looked up from germline, CDR1 is SGHTA and CDR2 is FQGNSA. The CDR3 reads CASSFNTGSGNTIYF. The CDR3 DNA, read in part, is TGTGCCAGCAGCTTTAACACAGGCTCTGGAAACACC.

Concerning this clone itself: Sequencing ends 3 residues short of the CDR3 end; the germline J gene provides the rest. The rearrangement joins TRBV19 to TRBJ1-2; 7 positions agree with TRBD1. The CDR3 contains 14 residues. The germline CDR1 and CDR2 sequences are LNHDA and SQIVND (reference sequence). CDR3 protein: CASRKNRGVDTYTF. The covered CDR3 bases are TGTGCCAGTAGAAAGAACAGGGGAGTGGATACC.

In regard to this clone: Read coverage stops 3 residues before the CDR3 terminus; the germline J gene supplies the remainder. The rearrangement uses TRBV30 and TRBJ2-1; no reliable D call. Germline CDR1 is GTSNPN and CDR2 is SVGIG (reference sequence). V was trimmed by 2 bases and J by 6 bases, leaving 20 bases between them. The CDR3 extends over 16 amino acids. The CDR3 loop reads CAWSYQTAPPGNEQFF. The sequenced part of the CDR3 DNA is TGTGCCTGGAGTTATCAGACTGCACCTCCTGGCAATGAG.

The CDR3 region is CSVSRNSYEQYF. The CDR3 bases that were read are TGCAGCGTTTCCAGGAACTCCTACGAG. V and J are TRBV29-1 and TRBJ2-7; D gene ambiguous. The read stops 3 residues short of the end of the CDR3; the missing end is completed from the germline J gene. Germline CDR1 and CDR2: SQVTM and ANQGSEA. Deletions cut 5 bases from V and 0 bases from J, with 8 bases between. The CDR3 runs to 12 residues.

As to this clone: The sequence runs out 3 residues before the end of the CDR3; the remainder is reconstructed from the germline J gene. The chain joins TRBV19 to TRBJ1-1; 7 bases map to TRBD1. The V gene's germline CDR1 is LNHDA and CDR2 SQIVND (reference sequence). The junction had 7 bases not matched to a gene; V was cut back by 3 bases and J by 6 bases. The CDR3 spans 14 residues. The CDR3 region is CASSISGRGAEAFF. Incomplete CDR3 DNA: TGTGCCAGTAGTATTTCTGGCAGGGGGGCTGAA.

A remark on this clone: The DNA ends 3 residues before the CDR3 does, and the rest of the CDR3 is filled in from the germline J gene. The chain has TRBV29-1 and TRBJ1-5; tentatively, D is TRBD1 (5 bases). Germline assignment: CDR1 SQVTM and CDR2 ANQGSEA. Trimming took 4 bases from V and 6 from J, leaving 19 bases between them. This CDR3 spans 15 amino acids. The DNA read from the CDR3 is TGCAGCGTTGTATTGGCAGGGATGACCGGTCAGCCC. Translation: CSVVLAGMTGQP. The CDR3 in its entirety is CSVVLAGMTGQPQHF.

Concerning this clone: Coverage ceases 3 residues before the CDR3 finishes, and the germline J gene fills in the end. The rearrangement links TRBV20-1 to TRBJ2-5; D is uncertain. The germline V and J ends were trimmed by 3 bases and 5 bases, with 13 bases remaining between them. Germline values: CDR1 DFQATT, CDR2 SNEGSKA (reference sequence). The CDR3 is 13 amino acids. The sequenced CDR3 bases are TGCAGTGCTAGTTATGTTGTTCGGGAGACC. It codes for CSASYVVRET. The entire CDR3 reads CSASYVVRETQYF.

The covered CDR3 bases are TGTGCCAGCAGTCCTAGCGGGAGGGAGGGAGAGACC. Protein sequence: CASSPSGREGET. Given in full, the CDR3 is CASSPSGREGETQYF. V is TRBV5-4 and J is TRBJ2-5; TRBD2 matches 12 bases. The observed sequence ends 3 residues before the CDR3 terminus, with the missing tail filled in from the germline J gene. Per the germline V gene, CDR1 is SGHNT and CDR2 is YYREEE (reference sequence). The CDR3 is 15 residues long. Unmatched junction bases numbered 6, after V lost 5 bases and J lost 4 bases. Together with reference TRBV5-4 and TRBJ2-5, the CDR3 gives the full variable domain: ETGVTQSPTHLIKTRGQQVTLRCSSQSGHNTVSWYQQALGQGPQFIFQYYREEENGRGNFPPRFSGLQFPNYSSELNVNALELDDSALYLCASSPSGREGETQYFGPGTRLLVL.

With respect to this clone: Read sequence stops 3 residues before the CDR3 end, and the germline J gene provides the missing end. The chain has TRBV19 and TRBJ2-1; TRBD2 might be the D (5 bases). Germline assignment: CDR1 LNHDA and CDR2 SQIVND (reference sequence). V lost 4 bases to trimming and J lost 7 bases, with 5 bases between them. The CDR3 is 11 residues long. The CDR3 bases that were read are TGTGCCAGTAGTACGGGGAATGAG. This translates into CASSTGNE. The entire CDR3 protein reads CASSTGNEQFF.

As to this clone: The read terminates 3 residues ahead of where the CDR3 ends, so the germline J gene completes it. The rearrangement uses TRBV20-1 and TRBJ2-7; the D gene is possibly TRBD1 (6 bases). V shed 0 bases and J shed 3 bases, with 9 bases lying between them. Germline-derived CDR1 and CDR2 are DFQATT and SNEGSKA (reference sequence). The CDR3 runs 13 residues. Incomplete CDR3 DNA: TGCAGTGCTAGAGAGACAGGCAACTACGAG. Encoded protein: CSARETGNYE. In full, the CDR3 is CSARETGNYEQYF.

Worth noting for this clone: The read halts 3 residues ahead of the CDR3 end, with the missing end drawn from the germline J gene. J is TRBJ1-4 and V is TRBV7-9; 11 nucleotides line up with TRBD1. V was clipped by 5 bases and J by 8 bases; unmatched bases: 4. Germline V CDR1 and CDR2: SEHNR, FQNEAQ (reference sequence). The CDR3 has 14 amino acids. The CDR3 sequence: CASSPGQGGEKLFF. Partial CDR3 DNA: TGTGCCAGCAGCCCGGGACAGGGGGGCGAAAAA.

As regards this clone: Read data end 3 residues before the CDR3 end; the end is taken from the germline J gene. This chain connects TRBV20-1 to TRBJ2-3; 9 nucleotides agree with TRBD2. Per germline, CDR1 DFQATT and CDR2 SNEGSKA (reference sequence). J was trimmed by 2 bases and V by 6 bases; bases with no gene match: 12. The CDR3 loop spans 16 amino acids. The CDR3 loop reads CSAYGEREAITDTQYF. CDR3 DNA, as far as it was read: TGCAGTGCCTACGGGGAGCGGGAGGCTATCACAGATACG.

In regard to this clone: The CDR3 end is not reached by the read, which stops 3 residues before it; the germline J gene fills it in. This chain connects TRBV20-1 to TRBJ2-1; D might be TRBD1 (6 bases). This CDR3 comprises 14 residues. Germline CDR1 reads DFQATT; CDR2 reads SNEGSKA (reference sequence). Trimming removed 4 bases at V and 7 bases at J, with 17 bases between. CDR3 bases read: TGCAGTGCTAAAGTCAGGGGACAAAAAAATGAG. The encoded protein is CSAKVRGQKNE. The complete CDR3 sequence is CSAKVRGQKNEQFF.

To note about this clone: The read is 3 residues too short to cover the CDR3 end, so that end is filled in from the germline J gene. J is TRBJ2-6 and V is TRBV29-1; 9 bases are a match to TRBD1. V trimming: 1 base; J trimming: 0 bases; junction bases outside the gene matches: 7. Germline V gene data show CDR1 as SQVTM and CDR2 as ANQGSEA. CDR3 length equals 18 residues. CDR3 loop: CSVEVGTGLYSGANVLTF. The sequenced CDR3 bases are TGCAGCGTTGAAGTGGGGACAGGGCTATACTCTGGGGCCAACGTC.

Worth noting for this clone: The CDR3 is cut off 3 residues early in the read; its end comes from the germline J gene. This chain connects TRBV20-1 to TRBJ1-6, with 8 bases lining up with TRBD1. V shed 6 bases and J 10 bases; nucleotides not matched to a gene: 11. Germline CDR1 DFQATT, CDR2 SNEGSKA (reference sequence). The CDR3 has 14 residues. The sequenced CDR3 bases are TGCAGTGCCAGGTCTCGGACAGGGTTATCACCC. It specifies CSARSRTGLSP. The complete CDR3 reads CSARSRTGLSPLHF.

This CDR3 reads CASSFYIGTQYF. The part of the CDR3 DNA that was read is TGTGCCAGCAGCTTTTATATCGGTACG. This chain links TRBV7-2 with TRBJ2-3; D gene unclear. The DNA ends 3 residues before the CDR3 does, and the rest of the CDR3 is filled in from the germline J gene. The CDR3 totals 12 residues. Trimming stripped 3 bases from V and 8 bases from J, with 9 bases between. CDR1 SGHTA and CDR2 FQGNSA come from the germline V gene.

A word on this clone: Read sequence stops 3 residues before the CDR3 end, and the germline J gene provides the missing end. This chain joins TRBV7-2 and TRBJ1-5; 10 bases align to TRBD1. Trimming at V came to 5 bases and at J to 6 bases, leaving 7 bases not matched to a gene. The CDR3 sequence is 15 residues long. From germline, CDR1 is SGHTA and CDR2 FQGNSA. The chain's CDR3 is CASSTRQGAFQPQHF. CDR3 DNA, as far as it was read: TGTGCCAGCAGCACCCGACAGGGGGCCTTTCAGCCC.

Regarding this clone: Read sequence stops 3 residues before the CDR3 end, and the germline J gene provides the missing end. The J gene is TRBJ2-7, the V gene TRBV11-2; D might be TRBD1 (5 bases). The germline V gene has CDR1 SGHAT and CDR2 FQNNGV. The CDR3 has 14 residues. The V end lost 4 bases, the J end lost 2 bases, and 12 bases lay between the germline ends. The chain's CDR3 is CASSSFTGAYEQYF. CDR3 DNA, as far as it was read: TGTGCCAGCAGCTCCTTTACAGGAGCCTACGAG.

About this clone: The missing CDR3 end, 3 residues past where the read stops, is filled in from the germline J gene. The V and J genes are TRBV5-1 and TRBJ2-7; 9 nucleotides match TRBD2. With V trimmed by 6 bases and J by 1 base, 14 bases remained unmatched. Germline values: CDR1 SGHRS, CDR2 YFSETQ. The CDR3 consists of 17 residues. This CDR3 is CASKVSGGTSTSYEQYF. CDR3 DNA (partial): TGCGCCAGCAAAGTTAGCGGGGGAACATCAACATCCTACGAG.

Notes on this clone: The read finishes 3 residues shy of the CDR3 end, and the germline J gene is used to complete it. The chain combines TRBV6-1 with TRBJ1-6, with 8 bases fitting TRBD1. CDR1 is MNHNS and CDR2 is SASEGT in the germline V gene. Trimming removed 4 bases from V and 9 bases from J; junction bases left unmatched: 8. The CDR3 is made up of 15 amino acids. The CDR3 bases that were read are TGTGCCAGCAGTGGGGAATGGACAGGGCTTTCACCC. It specifies CASSGEWTGLSP. The complete CDR3 sequence is CASSGEWTGLSPLHF.